Each of the 5 T cell receptor beta chains below was sequenced from the same sample in a study of T cell changes during pregnancy in multiple sclerosis. Assay used: immunoSEQ multiplex PCR; TCRdb lists only in-frame clones, some missing. Here the sample spans fewer than 60,000 clones, around 90% being singletons. The sequencing here drew on CD4+ T cells from peripheral blood mononuclear cells, taken after pregnancy. Receptors were obtained from a female donor with multiple sclerosis, enrolled in a pregnancy study.

This sequence joins TRBV19 and TRBJ1-4, with a weak D call TRBD1 (5 bases). CDR1 and CDR2 (germline): LNHDA, SQIVND (reference sequence). The CDR3 sequence is 16 residues long. V lost 5 bases and J lost 0, with 13 bases in between. The CDR3 DNA follows: TGTGCCAGTAGTCCCAGGTGGGGCGCAACTAATGAAAAACTGTTTTTT. It is translated as CASSPRWGATNEKLFF.

This chain links TRBV10-2 with TRBJ2-7, with 8 bases aligning to TRBD2. This CDR3 contains 17 residues. V gave up 0 bases and J gave up 3 bases; unmatched junction bases: 10. Germline V lookup: CDR1 WSHSY, CDR2 SAAADI. The CDR3 sequence: CASSESRRREGVYEQYF. The CDR3, as DNA: TGCGCCAGCAGTGAGTCGCGTCGACGGGAGGGCGTCTACGAGCAGTACTTC.

The CDR3 region is CASSSGLAGGQETQYF. CDR3 bases: TGCGCCAGCAGCTCCGGACTAGCGGGAGGGCAAGAGACCCAGTACTTC. The chain is built from TRBV5-1 and TRBJ2-5; TRBD2 agrees at 15 bases. CDR1 is SGHRS and CDR2 is YFSETQ in the germline V gene. The CDR3 has 16 amino acids. V dropped 3 bases and J dropped 2; count of bases not matched to a gene: 2.

The chain carries TRBV5-1 and TRBJ1-5, with unresolved D. Germline V gene lookup returns CDR1 SGHRS and CDR2 YFSETQ. The V gene lost 0 bases and the J gene lost 0 bases, with 7 bases spanning the gap. CDR3 length: 15 amino acids. The CDR3 region has the DNA TGCGCCAGCAGCTTGGACAGTTATAGCAATCAGCCCCAGCATTTT. It codes for CASSLDSYSNQPQHF.

The chain recombines TRBV18 with TRBJ2-3; 7 bases align to TRBD1. This CDR3 comprises 14 residues. Germline V CDR1 and CDR2: KGHSH, LQKENI. V gave up 4 bases and J gave up 4 bases; unmatched junction bases: 5. The DNA for the CDR3 is TGTGCCAGCTCACTAGGACAGGCCCCAGATACGCAGTATTTT. Protein sequence: CASSLGQAPDTQYF.